This T cell receptor (beta chain) was sequenced in a study of shared clonotypes between healthy human individuals. Study-wide findings and caveats: Generally, naive subsets came out with larger estimated richness than memory subsets. The low donor count limited represented genetic and exposure-history diversity. Around 5% was the fraction of naive CD4 clonotypes found shared across a few donors.

As processed by the authors: ImmunoSEQ output lacked quality scores and full-length reads, limiting matched filtering. Measured with immunoSEQ multiplex PCR; TCRdb has only the in-frame clones, and not every one. V, J and clone size are those of that table, while D and trimming were read from the DNA. Among around 2,000,000 clones listed, approximately 95% were seen once. This CDR3 is built from 16 residues. Concerning this clone: Its matching antigen is unknown. The junction departs from the called germline gene at one end, perhaps through a read error.

This sequence originates from a man between 18 and 35 years old in good health. This chain links TRBV23-1 with TRBJ2-7; D is unclear. TRBV23-1 is labeled an ORF, and its function is uncertain. The material sequenced was naive CD4+ T cells sorted from blood. Stated subset: CD45RA+ positively selected. The CDR3 loop reads CASSQSSKPDTYKQYF. The CDR3 nucleotides read TGCGCCAGCAGTCAATCCTCAAAGCCAGACACCTACAAGCAGTACTTC.